The 30 T cell receptor beta chains below all came from one sample that was sequenced in a study of T cell responses to AZD1222 COVID-19 vaccine. Sequenced by immunoSEQ multiplex PCR; TCRdb stores in-frame clones only, minus some. The sample holds around 84,000 clones, 80% to 90% seen once. Sequenced here: peripheral blood, sampled on day 0 of MenACWY control vaccination. These receptors all stem from an adult in good health.

V and J are TRBV7-3 and TRBJ1-1; 8 bases are shared with TRBD1. V lost 4 bases, J lost 3 bases, and 4 bases stayed unmatched. This CDR3 spans 14 amino acids. CDR1 SGHTA and CDR2 FQGTGA come from the germline V gene. In nucleotides, the CDR3 is TGTGCCAGCAGCTCACAGGGGGGATACACTGAAGCTTTCTTT. It specifies CASSSQGGYTEAFF.

The rearrangement joins TRBV7-9 to TRBJ1-1, with D possibly TRBD1 on 5 matching bases. The ends were cut back, 5 bases at V and 5 bases at J, with 15 bases in the middle. The germline gives CDR1 SEHNR, CDR2 FQNEAQ (reference sequence). The CDR3 runs to 14 residues. The CDR3 nucleotides are TGTGCCAGCAGCGTGTTGACCGGGGGTACTGAAGCTTTCTTT. Residues: CASSVLTGGTEAFF.

This chain links TRBV24-1 with TRBJ1-5, with a tentative D call TRBD1 (6 bases). Trimming pared 4 bases from V and 3 bases from J, leaving 12 bases between. CDR1 and CDR2 from the germline V gene are KGHDR and SFDVKD. The CDR3 contains 15 residues. CDR3 in amino acids: CATSDSTGPNQPQHF. The CDR3 bases are TGTGCCACCAGTGACTCAACAGGGCCCAATCAGCCCCAGCATTTT.

This clone was counted once. The chain joins TRBV19 to TRBJ2-5, with 8 bases fitting TRBD1. Germline CDR1 is LNHDA and CDR2 is SQIVND (reference sequence). The CDR3 loop spans 11 amino acids. Trimming removed 8 bases from V and 6 bases from J; junction bases left unmatched: 2. CDR3 DNA: TGTGCCAGTGGACAGGGAAAGACCCAGTACTTC. Amino acid sequence: CASGQGKTQYF.

The genes are TRBV15 and TRBJ2-5, with 11 bases that match TRBD2. The germline V gene encodes CDR1 LNHNV and CDR2 YYDKDF (reference sequence). With 0 bases clipped from V and 5 bases from J, the junction kept 5 bases outside the gene matches. The CDR3 consists of 16 residues. In nucleotides, the CDR3 is TGTGCCACCAGCAGAGATCTTAGCGGGGGGGCGGAGACCCAGTACTTC. This gives the protein CATSRDLSGGAETQYF.

This clone was seen once. The CDR3 loop reads CASSLDSLYGYTF. The CDR3 DNA is TGCGCCAGCAGCTTGGACAGCCTCTATGGCTACACCTTC. This chain uses TRBV5-1 with TRBJ1-2, with unresolved D. Trimming shortened V by 0 bases and J by 4 bases, and 7 bases separated the two germline ends. Germline-derived CDR1 and CDR2 are SGHRS and YFSETQ. The CDR3 has 13 residues.

To note about this clone: Other DNA sequences in this specimen translate into the identical CDR3. The chain recombines TRBV18 with TRBJ1-6, with a weak D call TRBD1 (5 bases). In germline, CDR1 is KGHSH, CDR2 LQKENI. The V gene lost 3 bases and the J gene lost 6 bases, with 12 bases spanning the gap. The length of the CDR3 is 15 residues. The CDR3 sequence: CASSPQGISNSPLHF. The CDR3 DNA reads as TGTGCCAGCTCACCGCAGGGAATCTCTAATTCACCCCTCCACTTT.

The chain recombines TRBV27 with TRBJ2-2; 13 bases map to TRBD2. The CDR3 has 16 residues. Germline V gene data show CDR1 as MNHEY and CDR2 as SMNVEV (reference sequence). V lost 6 bases and J lost 5; bases outside the gene matches: 6. CDR3 nucleotides: TGTGCCAGCAGAGGACTAGCGGGGGCCTCAACCGGGGAGCTGTTTTTT. It is translated as CASRGLAGASTGELFF.

V usage is TRBV7-8 and J usage is TRBJ2-3; perhaps TRBD2 as D (5 bases). Germline V gives CDR1 SGHVS, CDR2 FQNEAQ. V was clipped by 2 bases and J by 0 bases, with 9 bases between them. This CDR3 comprises 15 residues. The CDR3 spells CASSLSGGSTDTQYF. Written as DNA, the CDR3 is TGTGCCAGCAGCTTATCTGGCGGGAGCACAGATACGCAGTATTTT. The full variable domain, completed using reference TRBV7-8 and TRBJ2-3, is GAGVSQSPRYKVAKRGQDVALRCDPISGHVSLFWYQQALGQGPEFLTYFQNEAQLDKSGLPSDRFFAERPEGSVSTLKIQRTQQEDSAVYLCASSLSGGSTDTQYFGPGTRLTVL.

V is TRBV30 and J is TRBJ1-1; 8 bases fit TRBD1. J lost 2 bases, V lost 8 bases, and 13 bases had no gene match. This CDR3 has 15 amino acids. CDR1 is GTSNPN and CDR2 is SVGIG in the germline V gene (reference sequence). CDR3 coding DNA: TGTGCCCGCGGGACACACAGGGGGAGAAACACTGAAGCTTTCTTT. This gives the protein CARGTHRGRNTEAFF.

The chain has TRBV7-8 and TRBJ1-4; maybe TRBD1 (6 bases). CDR1 SGHVS and CDR2 FQNEAQ come from the germline V gene. V was pared by 5 bases and J by 6 bases, with 16 bases between. The CDR3 loop spans 15 amino acids. CDR3 nucleotide sequence: TGTGCCAGCAGCACTCAACAGGGACCGGATGAAAAACTGTTTTTT. Amino acid sequence: CASSTQQGPDEKLFF.

The chain has TRBV2 and TRBJ2-2; a weak D match, TRBD1 (5 bases). The CDR3 covers 14 residues. Germline V gives CDR1 SNHLY, CDR2 FYNNEI. Trimming pared 6 bases from V and 5 bases from J, leaving 13 bases between. The CDR3 sequence: CASSWGRATGELFF. CDR3 in DNA: TGTGCCAGCAGCTGGGGCCGTGCTACCGGGGAGCTGTTTTTT.

This sequence joins TRBV18 and TRBJ1-2; TRBD1 is a possible D gene (6 bases). The V gene's germline CDR1 is KGHSH and CDR2 LQKENI. V lost 8 bases and J lost 8, with 15 bases in between. CDR3 length: 12 amino acids. CDR3 bases: TGTGCCAGCGCAACAGGGTCGGGAGGCTACACCTTC. It codes for CASATGSGGYTF.

CDR3 amino acids: CAISAAGWSTDTQYF. The CDR3 coding sequence is TGTGCCATCAGTGCGGCAGGGTGGTCCACAGATACGCAGTATTTT. The V call is TRBV10-3, the J call TRBJ2-3; D is perhaps TRBD1 (5 bases). V was cut by 4 bases and J by 2 bases, with 13 bases left in between. This CDR3 spans 15 amino acids. Germline CDR1 and CDR2: ENHRY and SYGVKD.

This chain connects TRBV19 to TRBJ1-5; perhaps TRBD1 as D (5 bases). V lost 0 bases to trimming and J lost 6 bases, with 15 bases between them. This CDR3 is 16 amino acids long. Germline V gives CDR1 LNHDA, CDR2 SQIVND (reference sequence). CDR3 sequence (DNA): TGTGCCAGTAGTATAGATGCGGCAGGGAGACTTCAGCCCCAGCATTTT. Translation gives CASSIDAAGRLQPQHF.

The chain couples TRBV5-1 to TRBJ1-1; maybe TRBD1 (5 bases). Trimming cost V 6 bases and J 4 bases, with 13 bases left between them. Germline V gives CDR1 SGHRS, CDR2 YFSETQ. This CDR3 has 13 amino acids. The CDR3 here is CASNYGAGTEAFF. CDR3 DNA: TGCGCCAGCAACTACGGGGCGGGCACTGAAGCTTTCTTT.

This clone is a singleton in its sample. The chain couples TRBV12-5 to TRBJ1-2; no clear D gene. CDR1 LGHNT and CDR2 FRNRAP come from the germline V gene. Trimming cost V 0 bases and J 8 bases, with 16 bases left between them. The CDR3 is made up of 15 amino acids. The CDR3 region has the DNA TGTGCTAGTGGTTTGGTATCGGGAGCAGCGCGAGGCTACACCTTC. Its protein product is CASGLVSGAARGYTF.

The genes are TRBV2 and TRBJ1-2, with TRBD1 as a possible D gene (6 bases). Germline V gene sequence: CDR1 SNHLY, CDR2 FYNNEI. This CDR3 spans 12 amino acids. V lost 4 bases to trimming and J lost 4 bases, with 7 bases between them. In DNA, the CDR3 is TGTGCCAGCAGTGGGGACACCTATGGCTACACCTTC. Translation gives CASSGDTYGYTF.

This clone was counted once. V usage is TRBV12-3 or TRBV12-4 and J usage is TRBJ2-1, with D unclear. This CDR3 contains 12 residues. Between the trimmed V and J ends, which lost 6 bases and 14 bases, there was a span of 17 bases. Here the CDR3 reads CASSMGSSVEFF. For the CDR3, the DNA is TGTGCCAGCAGCATGGGAAGCTCTGTGGAGTTCTTC.

This clone was seen just once. V and J are TRBV5-1 and TRBJ2-7; D is possibly TRBD1 (5 bases). The V end lost 0 bases, the J end lost 5 bases, and 15 bases lay between the germline ends. CDR3 length: 15 residues. In germline, CDR1 is SGHRS, CDR2 YFSETQ. The CDR3 spells CASSLAGDRRDEQYF. Written as DNA, the CDR3 is TGCGCCAGCAGCTTGGCAGGCGACAGACGGGACGAGCAGTACTTC.

V and J are TRBV7-2 and TRBJ2-7; 7 nucleotides agree with TRBD2. The ends lost 5 bases at V and 1 base at J; junction bases unmatched: 8. CDR1 is SGHTA and CDR2 is FQGNSA in the germline V gene. This CDR3 is built from 15 residues. This chain's CDR3 is CASSTSAGESYEQYF. CDR3 sequence (DNA): TGTGCCAGCAGCACCTCGGCGGGGGAATCCTACGAGCAGTACTTC.

This clone was found once. V usage is TRBV11-2 and J usage is TRBJ1-3, with a weak D call TRBD1 (6 bases). Per the germline V gene, CDR1 is SGHAT and CDR2 is FQNNGV. The CDR3 loop spans 17 amino acids. Trimming removed 5 bases at V and 0 bases at J, with 17 bases between. The DNA of the CDR3 is TGTGCCAGCAGCACCGGACAGAAAAGTTACTCTGGAAACACCATATATTTT. Protein sequence: CASSTGQKSYSGNTIYF.

The J gene is TRBJ2-1, the V gene TRBV28; 9 positions match TRBD1. The germline V gene encodes CDR1 MDHEN and CDR2 SYDVKM. J lost 12 bases, V lost 3 bases, and 12 bases had no gene match. There are 15 residues in the CDR3. The CDR3 nucleotides read TGTGCCAGCAGTTTCGTTGGACAGGGGTGGCGCGGGCAGTTCTTC. Amino acid sequence: CASSFVGQGWRGQFF.

The table lists this clone with a few counts. The chain is built from TRBV5-6 and TRBJ1-2; D not certain. The CDR3 length is 15 residues. V was pared by 4 bases and J by 3 bases, with 16 bases between. Germline lookup yields CDR1 SGHDT and CDR2 YYEEEE. Written as DNA, the CDR3 is TGTGCCAGCAGCATTGTAGCCGGGAAAGACTATGGCTACACCTTC. It encodes CASSIVAGKDYGYTF.

This clone appeared a few times. This chain uses TRBV30 with TRBJ2-3; no clear D. The germline V gene has CDR1 GTSNPN and CDR2 SVGIG (reference sequence). V dropped 3 bases and J dropped 2 bases, with 12 bases sitting between them. The CDR3 is 14 residues long. CDR3 protein: CAWSATGPTDTQYF. In DNA form, the CDR3 reads TGTGCCTGGAGCGCCACCGGACCCACAGATACGCAGTATTTT.

This clone appeared a few times. The rearrangement links TRBV7-2 to TRBJ1-2, with 9 bases fitting TRBD1. CDR1 and CDR2 (germline): SGHTA, FQGNSA. The CDR3 spans 15 residues. Trimming took 4 bases from V and 5 from J; bases not matched to a gene: 8. The CDR3 DNA sequence: TGTGCCAGCAGCTCTCTTCCGGGACAGGGATATGGCTACACCTTC. This gives the protein CASSSLPGQGYGYTF.

V gene TRBV2 combines with J gene TRBJ1-3; D is possibly TRBD1 (6 bases). The V and J ends lost 8 bases and 0 bases respectively, with 11 bases between them. The germline CDR1 and CDR2 sequences are SNHLY and FYNNEI. This CDR3 contains 14 residues. The CDR3 loop is CASSQGTSGNTIYF. In DNA form, the CDR3 reads TGTGCCAGCTCACAGGGCACCTCTGGAAACACCATATATTTT.

The gene calls are TRBV9 and TRBJ2-3, with a tentative D call TRBD2 (7 bases). Trimming removed 6 bases from V and 5 bases from J, with 19 bases in between. Germline CDR1 SGDLS, CDR2 YYNGEE. The CDR3 has 15 residues. CDR3 in amino acids: CASTEGGGQEDTQYF. The CDR3 DNA sequence: TGTGCCAGCACCGAAGGGGGGGGGCAGGAAGATACGCAGTATTTT.

The DNA for the CDR3 is TGTGCCAGCAGCTTAGCCCGGGGGGGCCAAGAGACCCAGTACTTC. Translated: CASSLARGGQETQYF. This chain uses TRBV7-3 with TRBJ2-5; 8 nucleotides line up with TRBD2. There are 15 residues in the CDR3. Germline-derived CDR1 and CDR2 are SGHTA and FQGTGA. V was clipped by 2 bases and J by 1 base; unmatched bases: 3.

The V call is TRBV7-2, the J call TRBJ1-2; TRBD1 matches 12 bases. This CDR3 has 16 residues. The trim removed 4 bases at V and 8 bases at J, leaving 11 bases unmatched. Germline V CDR1 and CDR2: SGHTA, FQGNSA. This CDR3 reads CASSSGTGGAEGGYTF. CDR3 bases: TGTGCCAGCAGCTCTGGGACAGGGGGCGCAGAAGGAGGCTACACCTTC.